This TCR beta chain is drawn from a study of shared clonotypes between healthy human individuals (TCRdb year 2020). Broadly, across the study: The cohort comprised a couple of women and a few men aged 18 to 49 years. Libraries were prepared and TCR repertoires were sequenced by different laboratories using diverse techniques, in order to increase sequencing depth and limit assay-specific biases. To estimate repertoire size and how much clonotype sharing occurs between individuals, the study deeply sequenced the blood TCR repertoires of about 5 healthy adults. Leukapheresis yielded between about 0.94 and 10 billion PBMCs per donor. For each donor, CD4 naive and CD4 memory were each given three plates, CD8 naive was given two plates, and CD8 memory was given one plate. The investigation overall reported the following: Larger estimated clonotype richness was generally found for naive subsets than for memory subsets. Rarefaction of sorted-subset datasets indicated incomplete sequencing despite the large sequencing depth. Based on pairwise subsampling, the degree of clonotype sharing among donors was expected to be affected by sequencing depth. Sampling was restricted to blood, and TCR repertoires in tissue are likely to differ from TCR repertoires in blood. About 5% of naive CD4, approximately 3.7% of naive CD8, 2.3% of memory CD4, and about 0.4% of memory CD8 clonotypes were shared across a few donors. Compared with non-shared clonotypes, clonotypes shared by all four sorted-subset donors had higher generation probabilities. Because the study included only a small number of donors, the genetic and exposure-history diversity represented was limited.

With respect to this clone: Its target antigen remains unknown. Base qualities are not at hand, and no much larger clone is one base apart.

From the germline V gene (reference sequence), CDR1 is SGHKS and CDR2 is YYEKEE. Trimming removed 1 base from V and 6 bases from J, leaving 13 bases between the germline ends. The CDR3 spans 14 residues, from the cysteine through the phenylalanine. The sequence is cut down to CDR3 DNA, 42 bases in frame from base 1. The donors were healthy, HIV-negative adults with no recently reported acute infections or vaccinations. Every donor was a Caucasian adult residing in Nashville, Tennessee, USA. CD4+ T cells were enriched by magnetic negative selection; naive cells were then positively selected on CD45RA, and the negative fraction formed the memory subset. After blood collection by leukapheresis, PBMCs were isolated using Ficoll-Histopaque density gradient centrifugation and then cryopreserved in the vapor phase of liquid nitrogen. Purity and quantity of every magnetically sorted T cell population were checked by analytical flow cytometry. Genomic DNA was isolated from every sorted fraction and measured by UV absorbance on a Nanodrop 2000c.

Using the deep immunoSEQ assay, TCR CDR3 regions were amplified from genomic DNA by multiplex PCR. For each cell subset, the extracted genomic DNA was distributed evenly across all wells of several immunoSEQ 96-well plates, and each plate served as one replicate. Each replicate PCR for sorted subsets received about 180 ng genomic DNA, equal to about 30,000 T cell genomes. Purified libraries were measured with a Qubit 3.0 fluorometer, size-checked on a Bioanalyzer 2100, and measured again with the KAPA Library Quantification kit. Every immunoSEQ 96-well plate was sequenced on a dedicated single-read 150-cycle Illumina NextSeq 550 flow cell. Under the source paper's analysis protocol: Because the immunoSEQ output included only junctional sequences and no quality scores, the filtering could not be the same as the filtering used for full-length reads. Sequences were annotated with PyIR, a Python wrapper for IgBLAST v1.9, and V/J genes and CDR3 were assigned using IMGT germline references. Reads were removed for weak V/J assignments (E-value above 1e-6), missing CDR3, stop codons, out-of-frame junctions, or ambiguous translated residues. V3J clonotypes were defined by identical inferred V gene, J gene, and CDR3 amino acid sequence. Percentage overlap between repertoires was computed as shared unique clonotypes divided by the size of the smaller repertoire. RTK rarefaction, the Chao1 estimator, and Recon v2.1 estimates of unobserved clonotypes were used to assess repertoire richness. Generation probabilities were computed with OLGA for all TCRbeta clonotypes obtained by the gDNA method from several donors. TCRdb carries this immuneACCESS record with in-frame sequences only. Its versions omit some clonotypes, under half of them owing to an unresolved V gene in the studies checked, with the rest unexplained. That table supplies the V and J calls and clone size; D and trimming were determined from the DNA. The sample table holds 2.3 million or so clones, of which more than 85% were seen once. The biggest ten clones account for 0.39% of the sample.

The chain links TRBV5-5 with TRBJ1-2; tentative D gene TRBD1, with 6 bases matching. The sample was naive CD4+ T cells from PBMCs. The cell subset or site label here, explained by the study, means: CD45RA+ positively selected. The TCR originated in a man aged 18-30 years in good health. Some clones in this sample may be carry-over from other donors' samples. The DNA reads TGTGCCAGCAGCTTGTCAGGGGCTGGCGATGGCTACACCTTC. It specifies CASSLSGAGDGYTF.